The subject of this entry is one T cell receptor beta chain. Repertoires were generated with immunoSEQ multiplex PCR, while TCRdb's copy carries only in-frame clones and drops some. The data contain 100,000 to 150,000 clones, approximately 91% of them singletons. This sample stems from a study of T cell responses to AZD1222 COVID-19 vaccine. The CDR3 is 15 amino acids. The germline V and J ends were trimmed by 1 base and 2 bases, with 11 bases remaining between them. The germline CDR1 and CDR2 sequences are SGHNT and YENEEA. The chain joins TRBV11-3 to TRBJ2-5; unclear D gene. The clonotype originates from an adult who received the AZD1222 COVID-19 vaccine. The sequencing used peripheral blood, collected 28 days after the second AZD1222 dose. The CDR3 reads CASSLGLDRQETQYF. The CDR3 nucleotides are TGTGCCAGCAGCTTAGGCCTGGACCGGCAAGAGACCCAGTACTTC.